This TCR beta chain was captured by sequencing in a study of T-cell memory formation after mild COVID-19. From the 5' RACE reads, TCRdb called clonotypes with MiXCR, one entry per CDR3 protein. The sample has about 350,000 distinct CDR3 sequences, roughly an eighth seen once. Per the germline V gene, CDR1 is MNHEY and CDR2 is SMNVEV (reference sequence). The ends lost 8 bases at V and 2 bases at J; junction bases unmatched: 12. CDR3 length: 19 amino acids. This receptor was taken from a man between 18 and 35 years old who had mild COVID-19 (a few samples of this study predate the infection). Cell type and time point are not known. The V gene is TRBV27, the J gene TRBJ2-1; TRBD2 matches at 16 bases. Sequenced material: PBMCs or a T cell subset sorted from them (not recorded which). Here the CDR3 DNA reads TGTGCCAGCTCCCGAGGGACTAGCGGGGGGGCTGGCGCCTACAATGAGCAGTTCTTC. As protein: CASSRGTSGGAGAYNEQFF.